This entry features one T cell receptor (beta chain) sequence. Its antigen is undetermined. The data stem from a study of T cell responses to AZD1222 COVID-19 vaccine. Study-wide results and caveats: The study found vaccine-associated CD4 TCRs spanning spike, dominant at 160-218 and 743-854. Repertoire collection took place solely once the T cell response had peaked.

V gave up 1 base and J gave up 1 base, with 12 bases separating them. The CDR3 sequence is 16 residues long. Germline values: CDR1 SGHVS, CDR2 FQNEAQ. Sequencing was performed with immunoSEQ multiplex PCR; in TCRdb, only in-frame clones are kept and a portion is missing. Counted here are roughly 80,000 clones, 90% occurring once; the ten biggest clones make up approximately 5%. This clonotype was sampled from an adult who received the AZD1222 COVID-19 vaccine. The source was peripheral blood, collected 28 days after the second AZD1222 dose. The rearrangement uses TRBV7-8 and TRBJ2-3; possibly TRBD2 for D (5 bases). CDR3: CASSLVTGSGTDTQYF. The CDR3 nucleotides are TGTGCCAGCAGCTTAGTAACGGGGAGCGGCACAGATACGCAGTATTTT.